This is a list of T cell receptor beta chains from one sample in a study of STAT3 mutations in large granular lymphocyte leukemia. Clones were sequenced by immunoSEQ multiplex PCR, and TCRdb holds only the in-frame ones, with some missing. The sample contains more than 15,000 clones, roughly 90% of which appear only once. Sequencing input: peripheral blood mononuclear cells. These TCRs come from a man between 60 and 75 years old with T-cell large granular lymphocyte leukemia. Some clones in this sample may be carry-over from other donors' samples. The CDR3 runs from the conserved cysteine through the conserved F or W. The D gene is left open where the match is weak. Clone size, where shown, is once, few, many, or a class for clones that have expanded.

abundance: .; d_gene: .; v_gene: TRBV5-1; j_gene: TRBJ2-6; CDR3nt: TGCGCCAGCAGCTTGGTAACACAGGGTGAAACCGGGGCCAACGTCCTGACTTTC; CDR3aa: CASSLVTQGETGANVLTF
abundance: .; d_gene: TRBD1; v_gene: TRBV9; j_gene: TRBJ1-1; CDR3nt: TGTGCCAGCAGCAAAGGCACAGGGGGCGCGGACACTGAAGCTTTCTTT; CDR3aa: CASSKGTGGADTEAFF
abundance: few; d_gene: .; v_gene: TRBV25-1; j_gene: TRBJ1-6; CDR3nt: TGTGCCAGCAGTTCGGGACTAGCCCTCCACTTT; CDR3aa: CASSSGLALHF
abundance: .; d_gene: .; v_gene: TRBV23-1; j_gene: TRBJ2-7; CDR3nt: TGCGCCAGCAGTCAATCGATTGGGGACGGAACCTACGAGCAGTACTTC; CDR3aa: CASSQSIGDGTYEQYF
abundance: .; d_gene: TRBD1; v_gene: TRBV30; j_gene: TRBJ2-7; CDR3nt: TGTGCCTGCCTGGGACAGGGCGGCTACGAGCAGTACTTC; CDR3aa: CACLGQGGYEQYF
abundance: .; d_gene: TRBD2; v_gene: TRBV25-1; j_gene: TRBJ2-3; CDR3nt: TGTGCCAGCAGGGGACTAGGGGCAGATACGCAGTATTTT; CDR3aa: CASRGLGADTQYF
abundance: few; d_gene: TRBD1; v_gene: TRBV6-1; j_gene: TRBJ2-1; CDR3nt: TGTGCCAGCAGTTCCCCGGGACAGGACGGGTTCTTC; CDR3aa: CASSSPGQDGFF
abundance: .; d_gene: TRBD2; v_gene: TRBV4-2; j_gene: TRBJ2-3; CDR3nt: TGTGCCAGCAGCCAAGAGACTAGCGGGGGCACAGATACGCAGTATTTT; CDR3aa: CASSQETSGGTDTQYF
abundance: .; d_gene: TRBD2; v_gene: TRBV11-1; j_gene: TRBJ2-3; CDR3nt: TGTGCCAGCAGCTTACTGGGGACTAGCGTGGCAGATACGCAGTATTTT; CDR3aa: CASSLLGTSVADTQYF
abundance: .; d_gene: TRBD1; v_gene: TRBV18; j_gene: TRBJ1-5; CDR3nt: TGTGCCAGCTCACGCGAAGGGACAGGGGTATTTCAGCCCCAGCATTTT; CDR3aa: CASSREGTGVFQPQHF
abundance: .; d_gene: TRBD2; v_gene: TRBV19; j_gene: TRBJ2-5; CDR3nt: TGTGCCAGTACCGGGACTAGCGGAAACCAAGAGACCCAGTACTTC; CDR3aa: CASTGTSGNQETQYF
abundance: .; d_gene: .; v_gene: TRBV7-2; j_gene: TRBJ1-2; CDR3nt: TGTGCCAGCAGCTCTACTAACTATGGCTACACCTTC; CDR3aa: CASSSTNYGYTF
abundance: once; d_gene: .; v_gene: TRBV7-2; j_gene: TRBJ2-5; CDR3nt: TGTGCCAGCAGCCCGACTAGGGGGGGACAAGAGACCCAGTACTTC; CDR3aa: CASSPTRGGQETQYF
abundance: few; d_gene: TRBD1; v_gene: TRBV30; j_gene: TRBJ2-7; CDR3nt: TGTGCCTGGAGTAAAAAGGACAGGGAGAGGTACTTC; CDR3aa: CAWSKKDRERYF
abundance: .; d_gene: .; v_gene: TRBV5-1; j_gene: TRBJ1-2; CDR3nt: TGCGCCAGCAGCTTGTCTCCAGAGTCGGGCTACACCTTC; CDR3aa: CASSLSPESGYTF
abundance: .; d_gene: TRBD1; v_gene: TRBV5-8; j_gene: TRBJ2-7; CDR3nt: TGTGCCAGCAGCCAGGGACAGGGATATGGCTACGAGCAGTACTTC; CDR3aa: CASSQGQGYGYEQYF
abundance: .; d_gene: .; v_gene: TRBV9; j_gene: TRBJ1-1; CDR3nt: TGTGCCAGCAGCGTAGGAGGAAACTGGGACACTGAAGCTTTCTTT; CDR3aa: CASSVGGNWDTEAFF
abundance: .; d_gene: .; v_gene: TRBV15; j_gene: TRBJ2-2; CDR3nt: TGTGCCACCAGCTGGCCCGTGGGGGGCACCGGGGAGCTGTTTTTT; CDR3aa: CATSWPVGGTGELFF
abundance: .; d_gene: .; v_gene: TRBV6-5; j_gene: TRBJ1-1; CDR3nt: TGTGCCAGCAGATTCGACTGGGGAGGGAACACTGAAGCTTTCTTT; CDR3aa: CASRFDWGGNTEAFF
abundance: .; d_gene: TRBD1; v_gene: TRBV5-6; j_gene: TRBJ1-6; CDR3nt: TGTGCCAGCAGCTTACCCCAGGGGGCTGCTAATTCACCCCTCCACTTT; CDR3aa: CASSLPQGAANSPLHF
abundance: .; d_gene: .; v_gene: TRBV7-3; j_gene: TRBJ2-4; CDR3nt: TGTGCCAGCAGCTTAGGGGGGAGCGAAAACATTCAGTACTTC; CDR3aa: CASSLGGSENIQYF
abundance: once; d_gene: TRBD2; v_gene: TRBV4-2; j_gene: TRBJ2-5; CDR3nt: TGTGCCAGCAGCCAACTAAGGGAGGGAGAGACCCAGTACTTC; CDR3aa: CASSQLREGETQYF
abundance: .; d_gene: .; v_gene: TRBV6-5; j_gene: TRBJ1-2; CDR3nt: TGTGCCAGCAGTTACCGTGGGTATGGCTACACCTTC; CDR3aa: CASSYRGYGYTF
abundance: .; d_gene: TRBD2; v_gene: TRBV28; j_gene: TRBJ2-7; CDR3nt: TGTGCCAGCAATAGGGTAGCGGGGTACTACGAGCAGTACTTC; CDR3aa: CASNRVAGYYEQYF
abundance: .; d_gene: .; v_gene: TRBV6-5; j_gene: TRBJ2-5; CDR3nt: TGTGCCAGCCGGCCAGGGTTGAGTTTGGCCCAGTACTTC; CDR3aa: CASRPGLSLAQYF
abundance: once; d_gene: .; v_gene: TRBV4-1; j_gene: TRBJ1-2; CDR3nt: TGCGCCAGCAGCCAAGGGAACAGGGAGAGCGGCTACACCTTC; CDR3aa: CASSQGNRESGYTF
abundance: .; d_gene: .; v_gene: TRBV2; j_gene: TRBJ2-5; CDR3nt: TGTGCCAGCCGGGAGAGCCCCCTTGCGGAGACCCAGTACTTC; CDR3aa: CASRESPLAETQYF
abundance: .; d_gene: .; v_gene: TRBV14; j_gene: TRBJ2-5; CDR3nt: TGTGCCAGCAGCCATATCCTTTCGGAGACCCAGTACTTC; CDR3aa: CASSHILSETQYF
abundance: .; d_gene: .; v_gene: TRBV7-2; j_gene: TRBJ1-2; CDR3nt: TGTGCCAGCAGCGCAGACACCTATGGCTACACCTTC; CDR3aa: CASSADTYGYTF
abundance: .; d_gene: .; v_gene: TRBV4-1; j_gene: TRBJ1-5; CDR3nt: TGCGCCAGCAGCCAAGAAGAAGGAGGGCAGGGGAACAATCAGCCCCAGCATTTT; CDR3aa: CASSQEEGGQGNNQPQHF
abundance: .; d_gene: TRBD2; v_gene: TRBV6-5; j_gene: TRBJ2-1; CDR3nt: TGTGCCAGCAGTTTAGCGGGAGTTGGGCACAATGAGCAGTTCTTC; CDR3aa: CASSLAGVGHNEQFF
abundance: .; d_gene: .; v_gene: TRBV5-1; j_gene: TRBJ1-1; CDR3nt: TGCGCCAGCAGCTTGGCCCTGGGGCCGGGCACTGAAGCTTTCTTT; CDR3aa: CASSLALGPGTEAFF
abundance: .; d_gene: .; v_gene: TRBV6-5; j_gene: TRBJ1-5; CDR3nt: TGTGCCAGCAGCCGGGGCCTAAGGCACAATCAGCCCCAGCATTTT; CDR3aa: CASSRGLRHNQPQHF
abundance: .; d_gene: TRBD2; v_gene: TRBV5-1; j_gene: TRBJ2-7; CDR3nt: TGCGCCAGCAGCTCAACTAGCGGAGCCGCCTACGAGCAGTACTTC; CDR3aa: CASSSTSGAAYEQYF
abundance: .; d_gene: TRBD1; v_gene: TRBV28; j_gene: TRBJ1-5; CDR3nt: TGTGCCAGCAAGACAGGGGGCGGGAGCAATCAGCCCCAGCATTTT; CDR3aa: CASKTGGGSNQPQHF
abundance: .; d_gene: .; v_gene: TRBV11-2; j_gene: TRBJ2-7; CDR3nt: TGTGCCAGCAGCTTAGGTCAGGTGGGCGAGCAGTACTTC; CDR3aa: CASSLGQVGEQYF
abundance: .; d_gene: .; v_gene: TRBV6-5; j_gene: TRBJ1-2; CDR3nt: TGTGCCAGCAGCCAGATCTTGGGTACTAACTATGGCTACACCTTC; CDR3aa: CASSQILGTNYGYTF
abundance: .; d_gene: TRBD1; v_gene: TRBV29-1; j_gene: TRBJ1-3; CDR3nt: TGCAGCGCGGTACAGGGGAGTACTCAAAACACCATATATTTT; CDR3aa: CSAVQGSTQNTIYF
abundance: .; d_gene: .; v_gene: TRBV4-2; j_gene: TRBJ1-5; CDR3nt: TGTGCCAGCAGCCGGACACAGGGAGGAGAAGATCAGCCCCAGCATTTT; CDR3aa: CASSRTQGGEDQPQHF
abundance: .; d_gene: .; v_gene: TRBV19; j_gene: TRBJ1-1; CDR3nt: TGTGCCAGTAAAAGGCCGAACACTGAAGCTTTCTTT; CDR3aa: CASKRPNTEAFF
abundance: .; d_gene: TRBD1; v_gene: TRBV18; j_gene: TRBJ2-5; CDR3nt: TGTGCCAGCTCACCCGACAGGGGGCGCGGTTCAGAGACCCAGTACTTC; CDR3aa: CASSPDRGRGSETQYF
abundance: .; d_gene: TRBD1; v_gene: TRBV6-1; j_gene: TRBJ2-7; CDR3nt: TGTGCCAGCAGTGCCCTGGGACAGGGAAGGAATGAGCAGTACTTC; CDR3aa: CASSALGQGRNEQYF
abundance: few; d_gene: .; v_gene: TRBV30; j_gene: TRBJ1-6; CDR3nt: TGTGCCTGGAGTCCCGGCCCCGGTTCCCTCCACTTT; CDR3aa: CAWSPGPGSLHF
abundance: once; d_gene: .; v_gene: TRBV7-8; j_gene: TRBJ2-5; CDR3nt: TGTGCCAGCAGCTTGGAGGAGGGTAGGCAAGAGACCCAGTACTTC; CDR3aa: CASSLEEGRQETQYF
abundance: few; d_gene: .; v_gene: TRBV5-4; j_gene: TRBJ2-1; CDR3nt: TGTGCCAGCAGCCTAAATAGCGGCTCCTACAATGAGCAGTTCTTC; CDR3aa: CASSLNSGSYNEQFF
abundance: .; d_gene: TRBD2; v_gene: TRBV7-2; j_gene: TRBJ2-3; CDR3nt: TGTGCCAGCAGCACCCTCCGGGGTGGGCTAGCGGGAGATACGCAGTATTTT; CDR3aa: CASSTLRGGLAGDTQYF
abundance: .; d_gene: TRBD2; v_gene: TRBV7-3; j_gene: TRBJ2-3; CDR3nt: TGTGCCAGCAGCCCCCAACTAGCGGGAGCTGATACGCAGTATTTT; CDR3aa: CASSPQLAGADTQYF
abundance: .; d_gene: .; v_gene: TRBV7-2; j_gene: TRBJ2-7; CDR3nt: TGTGCCAGCAGCTCAGACGGCAGGTCCTACGAGCAGTACTTC; CDR3aa: CASSSDGRSYEQYF
abundance: .; d_gene: TRBD1; v_gene: TRBV29-1; j_gene: TRBJ1-2; CDR3nt: TGCAGCGTTGAGGACAGGGGGCTCTATGGCTACACCTTC; CDR3aa: CSVEDRGLYGYTF
abundance: once; d_gene: TRBD2; v_gene: TRBV5-1; j_gene: TRBJ2-7; CDR3nt: TGCGCCAGCGGGGGCGGGGGGATTAACTACGAGCAGTACTTC; CDR3aa: CASGGGGINYEQYF
abundance: .; d_gene: .; v_gene: TRBV7-9; j_gene: TRBJ2-1; CDR3nt: TGTGCCAGCAGCCGAAACAATGAGCAGTTCTTC; CDR3aa: CASSRNNEQFF
abundance: .; d_gene: .; v_gene: TRBV7-3; j_gene: TRBJ2-3; CDR3nt: TGTGCCAGCGGCGAGGGGGGAGGGCCCACGGGCACAGATACGCAGTATTTT; CDR3aa: CASGEGGGPTGTDTQYF